This TCR beta chain was recorded in a study of OX40 agonist ivuxolimab in advanced cancers. At the level of the study: The study gave patients intravenous ivuxolimab at 0.01 to 10 mg/kg every 2 weeks. Study results and caveats: Some patients who did not respond also had low normalized T-cell clonal expansion. Expanded clones were, on average, more numerous in CD8+ T cells than in CD4+.

There are 16 residues in the CDR3. V lost 0 bases to trimming and J lost 0 bases; unmatched junction nucleotides: 4. CDR1 SGHRS and CDR2 YFSETQ come from the germline V gene. About this clone itself: Its antigen is undetermined.

Individuals having autoimmune disease history or systemic immunosuppression were not enrolled. Profiled with immunoSEQ multiplex PCR; TCRdb holds only in-frame clones, not every one. Of roughly 72,000 clones listed, over 70% were seen once; the top ten hold around 5%. The rearrangement uses TRBV5-1 and TRBJ2-3, with TRBD2 matching over 7 bases. The TCR was taken from an adult with an advanced solid tumor such as melanoma, head and neck, liver or kidney cancer. This specimen was CD4+ or CD8+ T cells sorted from blood, taken in a trial of the OX40 agonist ivuxolimab. The DNA for the CDR3 is TGCGCCAGCAGCTTGGTTGGCGGGGGTAGCACAGATACGCAGTATTTT. Its translation is CASSLVGGGSTDTQYF.